These 17 T cell receptor beta chains came from one sample sequenced in a study of blood T cells in healthy people across ages. A second PCR, run for roughly 7 to 12 cycles, used a sample-barcoded 5' primer plus a J-beta primer mix. Via MiXCR, TCRdb re-called the 5' RACE reads, giving one row per CDR3 protein. The data contain fewer than 1,000,000 distinct CDR3 sequences, about half of them singletons. Sequenced: blood. Every receptor here comes from a man aged 80 or over in good health.

The chain has TRBV28 and TRBJ2-4, with a possible D match to TRBD2 (5 bases). The last part of the DNA fits TRBJ2-7 better; the J call may be wrong. CDR1 is MDHEN and CDR2 is SYDVKM in the germline V gene. The CDR3 spans 12 residues. The CDR3 DNA reads as TGTGCCAGCATCCAAAGGGAGTACGAGCAGTACTTC. This gives the protein CASIQREYEQYF.

This clonotype showed up just a few times. The CDR3 DNA sequence: TGTGCCAGCAGCGCTGGACTAGCGGAGGGGGGGGAGACCCAGTACTTC. This sequence encodes CASSAGLAEGGETQYF. This rearrangement joins TRBV7-8 to TRBJ2-5; 10 nucleotides match TRBD2. This CDR3 comprises 16 residues. The germline CDR1 and CDR2 sequences are SGHVS and FQNEAQ. Germline trimming cut 5 bases from V and 5 bases from J; bases unmatched to any gene: 11.

The chain couples TRBV7-9 to TRBJ2-1; the D is unclear. Looked up from germline, CDR1 is SEHNR and CDR2 is FQNEAQ (reference sequence). V was pared by 2 bases and J by 3 bases, with 14 bases between. The CDR3 spans 16 residues. CDR3 protein: CASSLKGGPSYNEQFF. The CDR3 DNA reads as TGTGCCAGCAGCTTAAAGGGTGGGCCCAGCTACAATGAGCAGTTCTTC.

V usage is TRBV27 and J usage is TRBJ2-7; D gene ambiguous. V dropped 5 bases and J dropped 4 bases, with 18 bases sitting between them. CDR1 and CDR2 from the germline V gene are MNHEY and SMNVEV (reference sequence). CDR3 length equals 15 residues. The CDR3 spells CASSRTTPPGYEQYF. Written as DNA, the CDR3 is TGTGCCAGCAGTCGCACAACTCCGCCGGGTTACGAGCAGTACTTC.

This chain connects TRBV12-3 or TRBV12-4 to TRBJ1-2; 9 bases agree with TRBD1. The CDR3 contains 14 residues. With V trimmed by 4 bases and J by 6 bases, 6 bases remained unmatched. The CDR3 region has the DNA TGTGCCAGCAGTTGGACAGGGGCCTCCGATGGCTACACCTTC. It codes for CASSWTGASDGYTF.

As regards this clonotype: Just one base apart from a much larger clone, this may be a read error. V is TRBV29-1 and J is TRBJ2-1; possibly TRBD2 for D (6 bases). The germline gives CDR1 SQVTM, CDR2 ANQGSEA. The CDR3 has 16 residues. Trimming shortened V by 0 bases and J by 11 bases, and 23 bases separated the two germline ends. CDR3: CSVEDRREMRSNKQFF. The CDR3 DNA sequence: TGCAGCGTTGAAGATCGGCGGGAAATGCGTTCTAATAAGCAGTTCTTC.

This chain links TRBV9 with TRBJ2-1; 10 positions agree with TRBD2. Looked up from germline, CDR1 is SGDLS and CDR2 is YYNGEE. The ends lost 3 bases at V and 4 bases at J; junction bases unmatched: 4. CDR3 length: 15 residues. CDR3 loop: CASSEERGGYNEQFF. Here the CDR3 DNA reads TGTGCCAGCAGCGAGGAGCGGGGGGGTTACAATGAGCAGTTCTTC. The full variable domain, in which reference TRBV9 and TRBJ2-1 provide the parts outside the CDR3, is DSGVTQTPKHLITATGQRVTLRCSPRSGDLSVYWYQQSLDQGLQFLIQYYNGEERAKGNILERFSAQQFPDLHSELNLSSLELGDSALYFCASSEERGGYNEQFFGPGTRLTVL.

The CDR3 is CASSLFRLYEQYF. The CDR3, as DNA: TGTGCCAGCAGCTTATTCCGGTTGTACGAGCAGTACTTC. The chain recombines TRBV7-2 with TRBJ2-4; D not resolved. The J call may be wrong; the DNA end is better matched by TRBJ2-7. Germline values: CDR1 SGHTA, CDR2 FQGNSA. The length of the CDR3 is 13 residues.

This clonotype was recorded a few times. The chain joins TRBV20-1 to TRBJ2-7; D might be TRBD1 or TRBD2, each matching 5 bases. The CDR3 is 13 amino acids. Germline CDR1 reads DFQATT; CDR2 reads SNEGSKA (reference sequence). The CDR3, as DNA: TGCAGCGGATTCCGGGACGGGGCCTACGAGCAGTACTTC. It codes for CSGFRDGAYEQYF.

The CDR3 loop is CATSNEAGAPYEQYF. Here the CDR3 DNA reads TGTGCCACCAGCAATGAAGCGGGGGCACCCTACGAGCAGTACTTC. The chain carries TRBV15 and TRBJ2-4, with 8 bases that match TRBD2. The J call is in doubt because the DNA end fits TRBJ2-7 better. Germline CDR1 is LNHNV and CDR2 is YYDKDF (reference sequence). This CDR3 has 15 amino acids.

As regards this clonotype: A much larger clone lies a single base off, so this may be a read error. CDR3 in amino acids: CTSSLEGSRGYGYTF. The CDR3 DNA reads as TGCACCAGCAGCTTGGAAGGATCGCGCGGGTATGGCTACACCTTC. The rearrangement uses TRBV5-1 and TRBJ1-2, with D unresolved. The CDR3 runs to 15 residues. Germline V gene lookup returns CDR1 SGHRS and CDR2 YFSETQ.

V gene TRBV27 combines with J gene TRBJ2-3; D is uncertain. CDR1 is MNHEY, CDR2 SMNVEV, per germline (reference sequence). The CDR3 has 15 residues. V was trimmed by 3 bases and J by 1 base, leaving 11 bases between them. The CDR3 DNA reads TGTGCCAGCAGTTTCGAGAGTTGGGGCACAGATACGCAGTATTTT. It codes for CASSFESWGTDTQYF.

The rearrangement joins TRBV18 to TRBJ2-1; tentative D call: TRBD2 (6 bases). Germline CDR1 reads KGHSH; CDR2 reads LQKENI. This CDR3 spans 16 amino acids. The germline V and J ends were trimmed by 0 bases and 4 bases, with 13 bases remaining between them. The chain's CDR3 is CASSPPVTRAYNEQFF. The DNA of the CDR3 is TGTGCCAGCTCACCACCGGTGACTAGAGCGTACAATGAGCAGTTCTTC. Together with reference TRBV18 and TRBJ2-1, the CDR3 gives the full variable domain: NAGVMQNPRHLVRRRGQEARLRCSPMKGHSHVYWYRQLPEEGLKFMVYLQKENIIDESGMPKERFSAEFPKEGPSILRIQQVVRGDSAAYFCASSPPVTRAYNEQFFGPGTRLTVL.

This clonotype has just a few counts. The chain recombines TRBV5-1 with TRBJ2-7, with TRBD2 identical over 7 bases. The CDR3 totals 15 residues. V shed 4 bases and J 0 bases; nucleotides not matched to a gene: 7. The V gene's germline CDR1 is SGHRS and CDR2 YFSETQ. In DNA form, the CDR3 reads TGCGCCAGCAGCCAGTTAGCGGGTAACTCCTACGAGCAGTACTTC. Protein product: CASSQLAGNSYEQYF.

In DNA form, the CDR3 reads TGTGCCAGCAGCTTAGCCAGGGTAAGGGCTGAAGCTTTCTTT. This translates into CASSLARVRAEAFF. The rearrangement uses TRBV7-2 and TRBJ1-1; D possibly corresponds to TRBD1 (5 bases). The CDR3 has 14 amino acids. CDR1 and CDR2 (germline): SGHTA, FQGNSA. V lost 0 bases to trimming and J lost 6 bases, with 11 bases between them.

The chain combines TRBV28 with TRBJ2-7, with D perhaps TRBD1 or TRBD2 (7 bases each). Trimming shortened V by 5 bases and J by 0 bases, and 20 bases separated the two germline ends. The CDR3 is made up of 17 amino acids. Germline V gene sequence: CDR1 MDHEN, CDR2 SYDVKM. The CDR3 spells CASSAQGGKDPSYEQYF. In nucleotides, the CDR3 is TGTGCCAGCAGTGCCCAGGGGGGGAAAGATCCCTCCTACGAGCAGTACTTC. Full variable domain (remainder filled in from reference TRBV28 and TRBJ2-7): DVKVTQSSRYLVKRTGEKVFLECVQDMDHENMFWYRQDPGLGLRLIYFSYDVKMKEKGDIPEGYSVSREKKERFSLILESASTNQTSMYLCASSAQGGKDPSYEQYFGPGTRLTVT.

DNA of the CDR3: TGTGCCAGCATGCGGACAGCCTCCTCCTACGAGCAGTACTTC. It codes for CASMRTASSYEQYF. The chain links TRBV6-2 or TRBV6-3 to TRBJ2-7, with D tentatively TRBD1 (6 bases). Germline values: CDR1 MNHEY, CDR2 SVGEGT. V was shortened by 7 bases and J by 0 bases, with 13 bases between the two germline ends. The CDR3 has 14 residues.